These T cell receptor beta chains were read from a single sample in a study of T-cell reconstitution after alpha-beta-depleted transplantation in children. A single record per CDR3 protein comes from TCRdb applying MiXCR to the PCR reads. The table shows 610,000 or so distinct CDR3 sequences, with 27% occurring only once. Sequenced here: PBMCs, sampled before TCRalphabeta/CD19-depleted stem cell transplant. The receptors here all came from a boy under two years old with Wiskott-Aldrich syndrome, due to receive a stem cell transplant. CDR3s include the opening cysteine and the closing phenylalanine or tryptophan. Fields, in order: V gene, CDR3 protein.

TRBV7-7 CASSPHWVGLAGGIQETQYF
TRBV30 CAWTGGSYEQYF
TRBV10-3 CAIRGMGEGYTF
TRBV4-1 CASSQGTSGSQETQYF
TRBV5-5 CASSLAAYQPQHF
TRBV9 CASSPPGLAGGRTGELFF
TRBV3-1 CASSQGHSYGYTF
TRBV20-1 CSAPRERMYNEQFF
TRBV5-1 CASRLAAYQETQYF
TRBV5-1 CASSFFTGLTGSSYEQYF
TRBV10-1 CASSAKLGNTGELFF
TRBV9 CASSVAGDPSYNEQFF
TRBV10-3 CAISETLNYGYTF
TRBV20-1 CSATTDPGSGYTF
TRBV2 CASDWGTYEQYF
TRBV11-3 CASSEAGGPDNEQFF
TRBV5-1 CASSLAGSSGNTIYF
TRBV7-2 CASSLGWQGYEPQHF
TRBV20-1 CSALQGAGVYEQYF
TRBV29-1 CSVEGWTSGYNEQFF
TRBV2 CASSGQGYNEQFF
TRBV7-8 CASSLGGATGELFF
TRBV3-1 CASSQVEGDNEQFF
TRBV7-2 CASSFPVERVYNEQFF
TRBV5-1 CASSLTTGIHEQYF
TRBV3-1 CASSQVGNEQFF
TRBV3-1 CASSRPGLAGQEQYF
TRBV29-1 CSVGGTQTLRTDTQYF
TRBV5-1 CASSLSGTAAYEQYF
TRBV20-1 CSAREAGGSSGANVLTF
TRBV12-3/TRBV12-4 CASSFTGFFYGYTF
TRBV6-1 CASSEPNRGVAFF
TRBV6-5 CASKPVPNEKLFF
TRBV28 CASSSRGPYEQYF
TRBV5-1 CASSFSGTAKNIQYF
TRBV29-1 CSVGGRVSPDTQYF
TRBV5-1 CASSLVGTSVDNEQFF
TRBV27 CASSWTRQGETQYF
TRBV5-1 CASSMGQGAAGANVLTF
TRBV30 CAWKNNFITDTQYF
TRBV28 CASSWGGMNTEAFF
TRBV6-5 CASSYSASWGYEQYF
TRBV6-1 CASRLAFGSYNSPLHF
TRBV5-5 CASSLEGLREKLFF
TRBV5-1 CASSLGDRDYEQYF
TRBV9 CASSVGGLGETQYF
TRBV12-3/TRBV12-4 CASSPGPLATEAFF
TRBV12-3/TRBV12-4 CASSKDRADTQYF
TRBV9 CASSGQGVKAGELFF
TRBV12-3/TRBV12-4 CASSLAGLAGGHDEQYF
TRBV20-1 CSAMGPYF
TRBV12-3/TRBV12-4 CASSFPQRGVSGNTIYF
TRBV20-1 CSARVRGGYGYTF
TRBV5-1 CASSFYQQGRPRGYTF